Each of the 18 T cell receptor beta chains below was sequenced from the same sample in a study of T cell repertoires in cytomegalovirus infection. A single record per CDR3 protein comes from TCRdb applying MiXCR to the reads. The sample holds roughly 500,000 distinct CDR3 sequences; around 11% are singletons and the top ten take about 9.4%. The sample consisted of PBMCs. The receptors were sampled from a human donor in good health (CMV status not recorded). Some clones in this sample may be carry-over from other donors' samples.

This clonotype has a count of ten or more. This sequence joins TRBV2 and TRBJ2-1, with 12 bases that match TRBD2. V shed 2 bases, J shed 5 bases, and the junction held 7 bases outside the gene matches. Germline CDR1 reads SNHLY; CDR2 reads FYNNEI. The CDR3 spans 17 residues. The chain's CDR3 is CASSEFRTSGKNNEQFF. The CDR3 DNA reads TGTGCCAGCAGTGAATTCCGGACTAGCGGGAAAAACAATGAGCAGTTCTTC.

This clonotype has only a few counts. The gene calls are TRBV23-1 and TRBJ2-7, with TRBD1 identical over 8 bases. TRBV23-1 is classed as an ORF, of uncertain function. The V and J ends lost 0 bases and 2 bases, in that order; junction bases with no gene match: 3. The CDR3 runs 15 residues. The DNA for the CDR3 is TGCGCCAGCAGTCAATCACCACAGGGGGCCTACGAGCAGTACTTC. Encoded protein: CASSQSPQGAYEQYF.

This clonotype was seen at least ten times. This chain connects TRBV5-4 to TRBJ2-5; tentative D call: TRBD2 (5 bases). Trimming took off 5 bases at V and 2 bases at J, with 16 bases between the two ends. CDR1 is SGHNT, CDR2 YYREEE, per germline (reference sequence). CDR3 size: 15 residues. This CDR3 is CASSLLGNEQETQYF. The CDR3 coding sequence is TGTGCCAGCAGTCTACTAGGGAATGAGCAAGAGACCCAGTACTTC.

In its sample, this clonotype was seen many times. The chain has TRBV7-9 and TRBJ1-1; possibly TRBD1 for D (6 bases). CDR1 and CDR2 (germline): SEHNR, FQNEAQ (reference sequence). Trimming took 5 bases from V and 0 from J, leaving 16 bases between them. This CDR3 contains 16 residues. The DNA for the CDR3 is TGTGCCAGCAGCCCCCCGGTGGGGGGGCTGAACACTGAAGCTTTCTTT. Translated: CASSPPVGGLNTEAFF.

In DNA, the CDR3 is TGTGCCAGCACATCCAGGCGGGGACAGGGTCGATCTGGCTACACCTTC. Its protein is CASTSRRGQGRSGYTF. J is TRBJ1-2 and V is TRBV5-6, with 9 bases identical to TRBD1. CDR1 and CDR2 from the germline V gene are SGHDT and YYEEEE. The CDR3 runs 16 residues. With 6 bases clipped from V and 7 bases from J, the junction kept 16 bases outside the gene matches.

This clonotype occurred many times. J is TRBJ2-2 and V is TRBV28, with 14 bases lining up with TRBD2. CDR3 length equals 18 residues. V shed 4 bases and J 4 bases; nucleotides not matched to a gene: 8. Germline loops: CDR1 MDHEN, CDR2 SYDVKM. The CDR3 nucleotides are TGTGCCAGCAGTTCAGGGACTAGCGGGAGTCTAATCACCGGGGAGCTGTTTTTT. Protein product: CASSSGTSGSLITGELFF.

In its sample, this clonotype was seen many times. The chain combines TRBV20-1 with TRBJ2-7; TRBD2 aligns across 8 bases. The CDR3 consists of 15 residues. Germline CDR1 is DFQATT and CDR2 is SNEGSKA (reference sequence). J gave up 2 bases and V 3 bases, and 9 bases lay outside the gene matches. The CDR3 DNA is TGCAGTGCTAGGAGTGCGCAACTAGCGGCCTACGAGCAGTACTTC. Translating gives CSARSAQLAAYEQYF.

In this sample, this clonotype turned up many times. The rearrangement links TRBV11-2 to TRBJ2-1, with D unclear. The V gene lost 5 bases and the J gene lost 1 base, with 18 bases spanning the gap. Germline assignment: CDR1 SGHAT and CDR2 FQNNGV. This CDR3 is built from 17 residues. The CDR3 sequence: CASSGLWQALSYNEQFF. CDR3 bases: TGTGCCAGCAGCGGATTATGGCAGGCGCTATCCTACAATGAGCAGTTCTTC.

CDR3 protein: CASSWAGNTEAFF. CDR3 DNA: TGCGCCAGCAGCTGGGCGGGTAACACTGAAGCTTTCTTT. V gene TRBV5-1 combines with J gene TRBJ1-1; D is unclear. Germline V gene lookup returns CDR1 SGHRS and CDR2 YFSETQ. Trimming pared 3 bases from V and 2 bases from J, leaving 8 bases between. The length of the CDR3 is 13 residues.

This clonotype has at least ten counts. The J gene is TRBJ1-5, the V gene TRBV19; maybe TRBD1 (6 bases). The CDR3 is 13 residues long. Germline CDR1 LNHDA, CDR2 SQIVND (reference sequence). V was shortened by 6 bases and J by 3 bases, with 9 bases between the two germline ends. The CDR3 sequence is CASRGGANQPQHF. Written as DNA, the CDR3 is TGTGCCAGTAGAGGGGGAGCCAATCAGCCCCAGCATTTT.

This clonotype was found many times. The chain carries TRBV15 and TRBJ2-7; D possibly corresponds to TRBD2 (5 bases). The germline gives CDR1 LNHNV, CDR2 YYDKDF (reference sequence). CDR3 length equals 14 residues. V was pared by 6 bases and J by 5 bases, with 17 bases between. The CDR3 DNA follows: TGTGCCACCAGTGGAGTAGCGAGGCAAAACGAGCAGTACTTC. Translating it yields CATSGVARQNEQYF.

The rearrangement joins TRBV4-1 to TRBJ1-2; D is unresolved. This CDR3 is 12 amino acids long. Trimming left V 0 bases short and J 11 bases short, with 10 bases between. Looked up from germline, CDR1 is MGHRA and CDR2 is YSYEKL. CDR3 DNA: TGCGCCAGCAGCCAAGACAGGACCGGGTACACCTTC. This translates into CASSQDRTGYTF.

This clonotype was seen at least ten times. The chain uses TRBV5-6 and TRBJ2-7, with TRBD2 identical over 13 bases. With 4 bases clipped from V and 2 bases from J, the junction kept 6 bases outside the gene matches. The CDR3 sequence is 16 residues long. CDR1 SGHDT and CDR2 YYEEEE come from the germline V gene. This CDR3 is CASSRWTSGGTYEQYF. The CDR3 coding sequence is TGTGCCAGCAGCCGGTGGACTAGCGGGGGTACCTACGAGCAGTACTTC. The entire variable domain, with the rest obtained from reference TRBV5-6 and TRBJ2-7, is as follows: DAGVTQSPTHLIKTRGQQVTLRCSPKSGHDTVSWYQQALGQGPQFIFQYYEEEERQRGNFPDRFSGHQFPNYSSELNVNALLLGDSALYLCASSRWTSGGTYEQYFGPGTRLTVT.

At least ten counts were recorded for this clonotype. The rearrangement uses TRBV7-9 and TRBJ2-5, with a possible D match to TRBD2 (5 bases). Trimming left V 5 bases short and J 12 bases short, with 13 bases between. Looked up from germline, CDR1 is SEHNR and CDR2 is FQNEAQ (reference sequence). The CDR3 is made up of 11 amino acids. In nucleotides, the CDR3 is TGTGCCAGCAGCCCCGGAGCGGTTAAGTACTTC. Translation gives CASSPGAVKYF.

The chain has TRBV9 and TRBJ2-1, with 8 bases aligning to TRBD1. CDR3 length: 14 amino acids. Per germline, CDR1 SGDLS and CDR2 YYNGEE. V lost 3 bases, J lost 7 bases, and 6 bases stayed unmatched. Here the CDR3 reads CASSGPGGFNEQFF. Written as DNA, the CDR3 is TGTGCCAGCAGCGGACCAGGGGGCTTTAATGAGCAGTTCTTC.

This clonotype was counted many times. V gene TRBV6-4 combines with J gene TRBJ1-5; TRBD1 matches 10 bases. The CDR3 loop spans 14 amino acids. Trimming removed 6 bases from V and 4 bases from J; junction bases left unmatched: 3. CDR1 and CDR2 (germline): MRHNA, SNTAGT. CDR3 loop: CASSKDRGNQPQHF. The CDR3 DNA is TGTGCCAGCAGCAAGGACAGGGGGAATCAGCCCCAGCATTTT.

This clonotype was seen only a few times. This chain connects TRBV20-1 to TRBJ1-1; TRBD1 might be the D (5 bases). The V end was cut by 0 bases, the J end by 4 bases, with 15 bases between. The CDR3 consists of 15 residues. Germline loops: CDR1 DFQATT, CDR2 SNEGSKA (reference sequence). The CDR3 here is CSARDKDTGRTEAFF. In DNA form, the CDR3 reads TGCAGTGCTAGAGATAAAGATACGGGGCGCACTGAAGCTTTCTTT.

This clonotype occurred many times. The CDR3 DNA is TGTGCCAGCAGCTTATCCCCCGCCGACAGGACCTATACCTACGAGCAGTACTTC. It codes for CASSLSPADRTYTYEQYF. The chain employs TRBV7-6 and TRBJ2-7; possibly TRBD1 for D (6 bases). CDR3 length: 18 residues. The V end lost 2 bases, the J end lost 2 bases, and 22 bases lay between the germline ends. Germline V gene data show CDR1 as SGHVS and CDR2 as FNYEAQ.